The next 2 T cell receptor beta chains were all read from a single sample in a study of response to subunit inactivated influenza vaccine. TCRdb processed the RT-PCR reads anew with MiXCR; each CDR3 protein has one entry. Of about 540,000 distinct CDR3 sequences detected, less than 15% appear once; the ten largest clones hold around 10%. The source material was PBMCs from blood, sampled 11 to 12 days after vaccination. The receptors here all came from a man aged 50 to 60 who received an inactivated influenza vaccine.

This clonotype has a single count. V gene TRBV13 combines with J gene TRBJ2-3; TRBD2 matches 7 bases. CDR3 size: 14 residues. CDR1 is PRHDT and CDR2 is FYEKMQ in the germline V gene (reference sequence). V shed 5 bases and J 5 bases; nucleotides not matched to a gene: 7. The CDR3 is CASSKSGNVDTQYF. CDR3 coding DNA: TGTGCCAGCAGCAAAAGCGGGAATGTAGATACGCAGTATTTT.

This clonotype was observed many times. This chain uses TRBV7-2 with TRBJ1-5; D gene unclear. Germline CDR1 is SGHTA and CDR2 is FQGNSA. V shed 3 bases and J shed 2 bases, with 8 bases lying between them. This CDR3 comprises 14 residues. Written as DNA, the CDR3 is TGTGCCAGCAGCTTGGGGAAGGGCAATCAGCCCCAGCATTTT. It yields the protein CASSLGKGNQPQHF.